These T cell receptor beta chains were read from a single sample in a study of shared clonotypes between healthy human individuals. Clones were sequenced by immunoSEQ multiplex PCR, and TCRdb holds only the in-frame ones, with some missing. The data hold 450,000 or so clones, with approximately 71% observed a single time. Sequencing was performed on PBMCs. The receptors were sampled from a woman in her forties in good health. Some clones in this sample may be carry-over from other donors' samples. The CDR3 runs from the conserved cysteine through the conserved F or W.

V gene: TRBV7-9; J gene: TRBJ2-7; CDR3 protein: CASSWTGEQYF
V gene: TRBV2; J gene: TRBJ2-3; CDR3 protein: CASSLGGWTDTQYF
V gene: TRBV19; J gene: TRBJ2-2; CDR3 protein: CASSTQRGTGELFF
V gene: TRBV7-2; J gene: TRBJ2-1; CDR3 protein: CASSLPGLAAGYNEQFF
V gene: TRBV19; J gene: TRBJ1-1; CDR3 protein: CASSIRGQGTEAFF
V gene: TRBV11-2; J gene: TRBJ2-7; CDR3 protein: CASSLDRLAGGYEQYF
V gene: TRBV19; J gene: TRBJ2-5; CDR3 protein: CASNSPGGKETQYF
V gene: TRBV28; J gene: TRBJ2-3; CDR3 protein: CASSLERGSTDTQYF
V gene: TRBV5-4; J gene: TRBJ2-7; CDR3 protein: CASSLGNSYEQYF
V gene: TRBV30; J gene: TRBJ1-5; CDR3 protein: CAWSKQGGQHF
V gene: TRBV19; J gene: TRBJ2-7; CDR3 protein: CASSPRGTSGTTYEQYF
V gene: TRBV19; J gene: TRBJ1-2; CDR3 protein: CASSREGYGYTF
V gene: TRBV19; J gene: TRBJ1-1; CDR3 protein: CASSRIQGRNTEAFF
V gene: TRBV4-1; J gene: TRBJ2-2; CDR3 protein: CASSEEPHRAGELFF
V gene: TRBV7-3; J gene: TRBJ2-2; CDR3 protein: CASSSQTGETGELFF
V gene: TRBV27; J gene: TRBJ1-4; CDR3 protein: CASSLAGQGGTNEKLFF